Below, 20 T cell receptor beta chains from the same sample are listed, as sequenced in a study of vaccination effects on CD4 cells after COVID-19. Sequencing in the ViraFEST assay came after antigen-specific CD4+ T cells had been expanded with viral peptide pools, which were used to stimulate PBMC. After more than 8 days in culture, the CD4+ T cells were isolated. BNT162b2 vaccine or mRNA-1273 vaccine was given to participants in two doses. These TCRs' antigens remain unknown. Assay used: immunoSEQ multiplex PCR; TCRdb lists only in-frame clones, some missing. The data contain around 33,000 clones, over 55% of them singletons. Here the sequenced sample was CD4+ T cells from PBMCs cultured with SARS-CoV-2 spike peptides, taken after COVID-19 vaccination. These receptor sequences come from a human donor who received a COVID-19 vaccine.

The chain uses TRBV30 and TRBJ2-7; D ambiguous. CDR3 size: 11 residues. CDR1 is GTSNPN, CDR2 SVGIG, per germline (reference sequence). Trimming shortened V by 0 bases and J by 3 bases, and 3 bases separated the two germline ends. The DNA for the CDR3 is TGTGCCTGGAGTGTAAGCTACGAGCAGTACTTC. Its protein is CAWSVSYEQYF. The full variable domain, completed using reference TRBV30 and TRBJ2-7, is SQTIHQWPATLVQPVGSPLSLECTVEGTSNPNLYWYRQAAGRGLQLLFYSVGIGQISSEVPQNLSASRPQDRQFILSSKKLLLSDSGFYLCAWSVSYEQYFGPGTRLTVT.

CDR3 in amino acids: CATRGSGSPYEQYF. CDR3 sequence (DNA): TGTGCCACCCGGGGGAGCGGGAGCCCCTACGAGCAGTACTTC. The chain couples TRBV10-3 to TRBJ2-7; 8 bases are shared with TRBD2. This CDR3 contains 14 residues. V was pared by 10 bases and J by 2 bases, with 10 bases of the junction left unmatched. Germline V gives CDR1 ENHRY, CDR2 SYGVKD.

This chain joins TRBV4-1 and TRBJ2-3; D is perhaps TRBD1 or TRBD2 (6 bases each). The CDR3 totals 15 residues. The V gene's germline CDR1 is MGHRA and CDR2 YSYEKL. V was trimmed by 1 base and J by 2 bases, leaving 10 bases between them. CDR3 nucleotide sequence: TGCGCCAGCAGCCAAGTGGGGGGCACCACAGATACGCAGTATTTT. It translates to CASSQVGGTTDTQYF.

The chain links TRBV29-1 to TRBJ2-2, with D perhaps TRBD1 (5 bases). This CDR3 is built from 14 residues. With 1 base removed from V and 7 bases from J, the gap between germline ends came to 13 bases. From germline, CDR1 is SQVTM and CDR2 ANQGSEA. The DNA for the CDR3 is TGCAGCGTTGAAGTGGGTAGGGGCGGCGGGGAGCTGTTTTTT. It is translated as CSVEVGRGGGELFF.

This clone came up a few times. This rearrangement joins TRBV19 to TRBJ2-2; 9 bases agree with TRBD2. This CDR3 comprises 16 residues. In germline, CDR1 is LNHDA, CDR2 SQIVND (reference sequence). The V segment lost 1 base and the J segment 1 base; nucleotides outside the gene matches: 1. The CDR3 here is CASSIVLAGNTGELFF. The CDR3 DNA sequence: TGTGCCAGTAGTATAGTACTAGCGGGGAACACCGGGGAGCTGTTTTTT.

The gene calls are TRBV4-2 and TRBJ2-5; TRBD2 agrees at 7 bases. The CDR3 length is 15 residues. The V segment lost 0 bases and the J segment 5 bases; nucleotides outside the gene matches: 6. Germline assignment: CDR1 LGHNA and CDR2 YNFKEQ. The CDR3 region has the DNA TGTGCCAGCAGCCAAGAGGCAGGGAGGGTGGAGACCCAGTACTTC. Protein product: CASSQEAGRVETQYF.

For this clone: The sample has other DNA sequences that encode this CDR3 too. The chain uses TRBV10-3 and TRBJ1-2; 7 bases match TRBD1. This CDR3 comprises 15 residues. V dropped 0 bases and J dropped 5; count of bases not matched to a gene: 6. CDR1 is ENHRY and CDR2 is SYGVKD in the germline V gene. The CDR3 nucleotides are TGTGCCATCAGTGAGTCAGGGGGCGCAGGTTATGGCTACACCTTC. It encodes CAISESGGAGYGYTF.

This clone was detected a few times. The chain employs TRBV30 and TRBJ1-5; no firm D call. V gave up 8 bases and J gave up 6 bases, with 14 bases separating them. The CDR3 is 12 residues long. Germline-derived CDR1 and CDR2 are GTSNPN and SVGIG (reference sequence). The CDR3 protein is CAGQEEGQPQHF. Here the CDR3 DNA reads TGTGCCGGTCAGGAAGAGGGTCAGCCCCAGCATTTT.

The chain joins TRBV5-4 to TRBJ1-4; D gene uncertain. Trimming removed 4 bases from V and 1 base from J, with 11 bases in between. This CDR3 spans 15 amino acids. Per the germline V gene, CDR1 is SGHNT and CDR2 is YYREEE (reference sequence). In DNA, the CDR3 is TGTGCCAGCAGCGAGAGTCCGGGAACTAATGAAAAACTGTTTTTT. Protein: CASSESPGTNEKLFF.

The chain uses TRBV15 and TRBJ1-5; D is uncertain. This CDR3 spans 13 amino acids. The V gene lost 0 bases and the J gene lost 7 bases, with 7 bases spanning the gap. Germline lookup yields CDR1 LNHNV and CDR2 YYDKDF (reference sequence). In DNA, the CDR3 is TGTGCCACCAGCAGAGATCAGAGGCAGCCCCAGCATTTT. Amino acid sequence: CATSRDQRQPQHF.

The rearrangement links TRBV12-3 or TRBV12-4 to TRBJ1-2, with a tentative D call TRBD1 (6 bases). This CDR3 is 13 amino acids long. The ends were cut back, 6 bases at V and 1 base at J, with 9 bases in the middle. CDR3 sequence (DNA): TGTGCCAGCAGCGGACAGCGTAACTATGGCTACACCTTC. It specifies CASSGQRNYGYTF.

The rearrangement joins TRBV5-4 to TRBJ1-2; D is uncertain. The CDR3 consists of 16 residues. V lost 0 bases, J lost 4 bases, and 16 bases lay in between. Per germline, CDR1 SGHNT and CDR2 YYREEE (reference sequence). In DNA form, the CDR3 reads TGTGCCAGCAGCTTGGAAGGCAGACCTGGTACCTATGGCTACACCTTC. Translation gives CASSLEGRPGTYGYTF.

This rearrangement joins TRBV29-1 to TRBJ2-7, with D hard to call. The germline V gene has CDR1 SQVTM and CDR2 ANQGSEA. Trimming left V 4 bases short and J 3 bases short, with 7 bases between. The CDR3 contains 11 residues. CDR3 nucleotide sequence: TGCAGCGTTGGGGAACTCTACGAGCAGTACTTC. Amino acids: CSVGELYEQYF.

In this sample, this clone turned up once. J is TRBJ2-3 and V is TRBV2; D possibly corresponds to TRBD1 (5 bases). The CDR3 runs to 13 residues. Per the germline V gene, CDR1 is SNHLY and CDR2 is FYNNEI. V lost 7 bases and J lost 2, with 10 bases in between. As DNA, the CDR3 is TGTGCCAGCATCGGCAGGGCCACAGATACGCAGTATTTT. This encodes CASIGRATDTQYF.

This clone was seen more than once but under ten times. The chain is built from TRBV7-9 and TRBJ1-2; D not resolved. The length of the CDR3 is 15 residues. V was shortened by 4 bases and J by 5 bases, with 17 bases between the two germline ends. Germline V gene lookup returns CDR1 SEHNR and CDR2 FQNEAQ (reference sequence). The CDR3 loop reads CASSSGSIRAYGYTF. The CDR3 region has the DNA TGTGCCAGCAGCTCTGGGAGTATCCGGGCTTATGGCTACACCTTC.

The chain carries TRBV10-2 and TRBJ2-7; TRBD1 might be the D (5 bases). The germline V and J ends were trimmed by 7 bases and 4 bases, with 11 bases remaining between them. Germline CDR1 reads WSHSY; CDR2 reads SAAADI. The length of the CDR3 is 12 residues. The CDR3 coding sequence is TGCGCCAGCACTGCAGGGTTTTACGAGCAGTACTTC. This codes for CASTAGFYEQYF.

This clone has a handful of counts. The rearrangement links TRBV19 to TRBJ1-2; D remains ambiguous. The V and J ends lost 10 bases and 6 bases respectively, with 15 bases between them. CDR3 length equals 12 residues. CDR1 LNHDA and CDR2 SQIVND come from the germline V gene (reference sequence). The CDR3, as DNA: TGTGCCACTTGGTGGGAGACTGATGGCTACACCTTC. Residues: CATWWETDGYTF.

This clone was seen a handful of times. The rearrangement links TRBV7-9 to TRBJ2-7, with D maybe TRBD2 (6 bases). The germline V gene encodes CDR1 SEHNR and CDR2 FQNEAQ (reference sequence). The germline V and J ends were trimmed by 3 bases and 4 bases, with 10 bases remaining between them. CDR3 length: 13 amino acids. CDR3 protein: CASSFAGGYEQYF. CDR3 DNA: TGTGCCAGCAGCTTTGCCGGGGGATACGAGCAGTACTTC.

The rearrangement links TRBV5-1 to TRBJ2-1; TRBD2 agrees at 8 bases. The CDR3 loop spans 15 amino acids. Trimming took 8 bases from V and 12 from J; bases not matched to a gene: 19. CDR1 SGHRS and CDR2 YFSETQ come from the germline V gene. Here the CDR3 reads CASTKSGSPLSGQFF. The DNA for the CDR3 is TGCGCCAGTACCAAGAGCGGGAGCCCATTGAGTGGGCAGTTCTTC.

This rearrangement joins TRBV9 to TRBJ2-7, with TRBD1 matching 8 bases. Germline V gene data show CDR1 as SGDLS and CDR2 as YYNGEE. The CDR3 has 14 residues. The V and J ends lost 5 bases and 0 bases, in that order; junction bases with no gene match: 4. The CDR3 coding sequence is TGTGCCAGCAGTGGGACAGGAATCTCCTACGAGCAGTACTTC. It is translated as CASSGTGISYEQYF.